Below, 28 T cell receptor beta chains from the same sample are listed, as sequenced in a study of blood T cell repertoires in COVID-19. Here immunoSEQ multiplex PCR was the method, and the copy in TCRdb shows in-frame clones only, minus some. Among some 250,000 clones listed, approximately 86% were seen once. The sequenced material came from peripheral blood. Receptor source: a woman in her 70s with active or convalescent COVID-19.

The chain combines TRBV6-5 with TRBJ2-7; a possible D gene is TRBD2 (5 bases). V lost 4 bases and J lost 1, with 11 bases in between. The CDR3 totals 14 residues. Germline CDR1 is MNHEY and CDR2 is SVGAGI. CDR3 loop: CASSSRSGSYEQYF. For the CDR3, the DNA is TGTGCCAGCAGTTCCCGAAGCGGATCCTACGAGCAGTACTTC.

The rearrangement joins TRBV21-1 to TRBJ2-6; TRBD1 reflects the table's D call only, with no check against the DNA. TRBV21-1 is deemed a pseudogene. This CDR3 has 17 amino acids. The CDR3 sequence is CASSKGSQGTGANVLTF. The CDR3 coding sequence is TGTGCCAGCAGCAAAGGTTCACAGGGGACTGGGGCCAACGTCCTGACTTTC.

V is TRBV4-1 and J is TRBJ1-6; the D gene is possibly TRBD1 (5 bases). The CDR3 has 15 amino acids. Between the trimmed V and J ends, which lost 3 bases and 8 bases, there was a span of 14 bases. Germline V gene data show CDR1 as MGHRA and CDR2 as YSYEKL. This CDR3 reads CASSHSWPGDSPLHF. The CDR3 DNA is TGCGCCAGCAGCCACTCCTGGCCGGGGGATTCACCCCTCCACTTT.

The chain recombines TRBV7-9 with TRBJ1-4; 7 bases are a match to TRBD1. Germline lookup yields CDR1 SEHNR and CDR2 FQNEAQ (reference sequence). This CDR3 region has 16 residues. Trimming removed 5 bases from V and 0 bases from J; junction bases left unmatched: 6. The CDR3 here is CASSRGTVPTNEKLFF. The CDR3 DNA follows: TGTGCCAGCAGCCGAGGGACAGTCCCAACTAATGAAAAACTGTTTTTT.

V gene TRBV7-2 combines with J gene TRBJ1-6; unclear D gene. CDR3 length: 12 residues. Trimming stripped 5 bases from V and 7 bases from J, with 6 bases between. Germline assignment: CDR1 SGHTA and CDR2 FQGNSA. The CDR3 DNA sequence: TGTGCCAGCAGCCGAGGGAATTCACCCCTCCACTTT. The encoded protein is CASSRGNSPLHF. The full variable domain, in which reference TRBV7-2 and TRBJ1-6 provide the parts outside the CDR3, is GAGVSQSPSNKVTEKGKDVELRCDPISGHTALYWYRQSLGQGLEFLIYFQGNSAPDKSGLPSDRFSAERTGGSVSTLTIQRTQQEDSAVYLCASSRGNSPLHFGNGTRLTVT.

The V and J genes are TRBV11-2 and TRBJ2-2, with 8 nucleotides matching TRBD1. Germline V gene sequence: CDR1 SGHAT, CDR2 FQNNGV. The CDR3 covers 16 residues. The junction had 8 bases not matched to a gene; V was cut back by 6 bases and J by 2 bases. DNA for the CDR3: TGTGCCAGCAGGACCGGACAGGGAACTAACACCGGGGAGCTGTTTTTT. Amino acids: CASRTGQGTNTGELFF.

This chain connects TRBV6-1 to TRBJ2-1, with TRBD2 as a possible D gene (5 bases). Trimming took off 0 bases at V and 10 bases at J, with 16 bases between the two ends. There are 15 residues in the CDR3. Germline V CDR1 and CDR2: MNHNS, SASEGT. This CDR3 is CASSEAPGLPREQFF. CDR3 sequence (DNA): TGTGCCAGCAGTGAAGCACCCGGACTTCCTCGGGAGCAGTTCTTC.

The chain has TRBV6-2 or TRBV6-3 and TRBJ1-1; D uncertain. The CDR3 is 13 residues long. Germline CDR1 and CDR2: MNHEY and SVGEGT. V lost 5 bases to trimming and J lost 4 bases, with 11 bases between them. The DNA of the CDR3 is TGTGCCAGCAGTCAACTACCGAGCACTGAAGCTTTCTTT. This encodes CASSQLPSTEAFF.

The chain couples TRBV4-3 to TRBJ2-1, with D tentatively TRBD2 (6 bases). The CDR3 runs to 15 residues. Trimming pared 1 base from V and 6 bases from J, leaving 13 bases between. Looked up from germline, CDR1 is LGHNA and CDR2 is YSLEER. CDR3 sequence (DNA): TGCGCCAGCAGCCAAGGCTGGGACTCGACCAATGAGCAGTTCTTC. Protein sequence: CASSQGWDSTNEQFF.

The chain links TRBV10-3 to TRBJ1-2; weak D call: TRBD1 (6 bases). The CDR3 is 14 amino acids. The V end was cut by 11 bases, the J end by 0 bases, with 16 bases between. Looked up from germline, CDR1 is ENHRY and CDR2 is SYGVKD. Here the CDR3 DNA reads TGTGCCTCATCCGCGGGGGCCTCTAACTATGGCTACACCTTC. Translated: CASSAGASNYGYTF.

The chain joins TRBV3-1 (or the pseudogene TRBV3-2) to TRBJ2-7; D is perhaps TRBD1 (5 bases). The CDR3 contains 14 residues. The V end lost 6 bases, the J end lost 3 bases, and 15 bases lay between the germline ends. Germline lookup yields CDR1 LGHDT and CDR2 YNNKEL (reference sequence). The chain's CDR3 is CASSDRGQVYEQYF. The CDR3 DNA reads TGTGCCAGCAGTGATCGCGGACAAGTCTACGAGCAGTACTTC.

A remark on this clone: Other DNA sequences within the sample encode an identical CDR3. The CDR3 protein is CASSLLDQPQHF. Here the CDR3 DNA reads TGTGCCAGTAGTCTTCTCGATCAGCCCCAGCATTTT. The gene calls are TRBV19 and TRBJ1-5, with D hard to call. Germline V lookup: CDR1 LNHDA, CDR2 SQIVND (reference sequence). The CDR3 is 12 amino acids. Trimming took off 5 bases at V and 5 bases at J, with 7 bases between the two ends. The variable domain in full, with the rest retrieved from reference TRBV19 and TRBJ1-5, is DGGITQSPKYLFRKEGQNVTLSCEQNLNHDAMYWYRQDPGQGLRLIYYSQIVNDFQKGDIAEGYSVSREKKESFPLTVTSAQKNPTAFYLCASSLLDQPQHFGDGTRLSIL.

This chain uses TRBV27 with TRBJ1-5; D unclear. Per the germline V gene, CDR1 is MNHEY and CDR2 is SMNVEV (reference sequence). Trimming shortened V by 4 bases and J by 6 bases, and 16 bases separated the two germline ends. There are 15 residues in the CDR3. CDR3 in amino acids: CASSSLGGSAQPQHF. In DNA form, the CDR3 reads TGTGCCAGCAGTTCCTTAGGAGGAAGTGCTCAGCCCCAGCATTTT.

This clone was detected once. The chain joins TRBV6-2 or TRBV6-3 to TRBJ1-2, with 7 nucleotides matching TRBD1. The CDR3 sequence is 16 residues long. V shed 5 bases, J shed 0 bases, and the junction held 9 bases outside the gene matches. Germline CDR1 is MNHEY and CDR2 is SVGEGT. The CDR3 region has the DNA TGTGCCAGCAGTCGCGACAGGGTACCTTCTAACTATGGCTACACCTTC. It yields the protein CASSRDRVPSNYGYTF.

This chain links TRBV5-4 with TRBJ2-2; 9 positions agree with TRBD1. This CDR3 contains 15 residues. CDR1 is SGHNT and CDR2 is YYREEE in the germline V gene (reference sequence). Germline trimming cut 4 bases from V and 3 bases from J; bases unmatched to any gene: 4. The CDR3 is CASSRDRVDTGELFF. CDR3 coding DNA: TGTGCCAGCAGCCGGGACAGGGTGGACACCGGGGAGCTGTTTTTT.

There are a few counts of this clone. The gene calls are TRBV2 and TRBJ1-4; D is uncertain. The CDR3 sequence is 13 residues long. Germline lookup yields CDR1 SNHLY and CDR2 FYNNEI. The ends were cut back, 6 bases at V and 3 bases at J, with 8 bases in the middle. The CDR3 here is CASRVGANEKLFF. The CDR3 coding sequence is TGTGCCAGCAGAGTGGGAGCTAATGAAAAACTGTTTTTT.

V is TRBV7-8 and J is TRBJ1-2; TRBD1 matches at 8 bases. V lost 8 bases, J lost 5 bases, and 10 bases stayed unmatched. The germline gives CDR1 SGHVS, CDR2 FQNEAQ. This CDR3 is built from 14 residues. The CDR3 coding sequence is TGTGCCAGCTCGCCCGAGGGACAGGTTTATGGCTACACCTTC. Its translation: CASSPEGQVYGYTF.

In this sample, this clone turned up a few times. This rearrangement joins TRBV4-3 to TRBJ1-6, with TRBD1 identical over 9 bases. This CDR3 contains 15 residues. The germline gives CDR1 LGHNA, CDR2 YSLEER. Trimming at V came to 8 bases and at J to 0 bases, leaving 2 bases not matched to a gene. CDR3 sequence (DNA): TGCGCCAGCGGGACAGGGTCCTCCTATAATTCACCCCTCCACTTT. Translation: CASGTGSSYNSPLHF.

CDR3 bases: TGTGCCAGCTCACCACCGACAGGGAAGGAGTACTTC. It translates to CASSPPTGKEYF. The chain links TRBV18 to TRBJ2-7, with 7 bases identical to TRBD1. Germline assignment: CDR1 KGHSH and CDR2 LQKENI. The V gene end was trimmed by 0 bases and the J gene end by 11 bases; junction bases not matched to a gene: 4. The CDR3 is 12 amino acids.

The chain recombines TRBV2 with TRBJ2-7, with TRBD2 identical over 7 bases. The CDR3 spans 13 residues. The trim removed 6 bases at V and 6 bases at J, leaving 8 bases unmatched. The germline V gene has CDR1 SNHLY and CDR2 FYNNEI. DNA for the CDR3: TGTGCCAGCAGAGTCGCCAGGGAGGGCGAGCAGTACTTC. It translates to CASRVAREGEQYF.

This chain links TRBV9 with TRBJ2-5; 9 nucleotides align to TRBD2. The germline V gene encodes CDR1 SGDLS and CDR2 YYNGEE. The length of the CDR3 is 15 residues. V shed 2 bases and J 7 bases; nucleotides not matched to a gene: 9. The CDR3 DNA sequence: TGTGCCAGCAGCGTTGGCGGGGGGGCCTCGGGGACCCAGTACTTC. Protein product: CASSVGGGASGTQYF.

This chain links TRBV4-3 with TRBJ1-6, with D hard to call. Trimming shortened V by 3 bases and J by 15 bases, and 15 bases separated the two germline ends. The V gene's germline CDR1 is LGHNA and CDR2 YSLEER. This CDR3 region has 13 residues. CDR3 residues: CASSQGRSTGLHF. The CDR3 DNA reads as TGCGCCAGCAGCCAGGGTCGTTCGACGGGCCTCCACTTT.

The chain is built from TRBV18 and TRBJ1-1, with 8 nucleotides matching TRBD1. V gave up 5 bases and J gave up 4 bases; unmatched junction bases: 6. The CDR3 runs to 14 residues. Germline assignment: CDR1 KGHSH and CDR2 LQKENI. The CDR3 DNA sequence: TGTGCCAGCTCATCAGGACAGGGAGGCACTGAAGCTTTCTTT. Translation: CASSSGQGGTEAFF. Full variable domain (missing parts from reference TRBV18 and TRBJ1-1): NAGVMQNPRHLVRRRGQEARLRCSPMKGHSHVYWYRQLPEEGLKFMVYLQKENIIDESGMPKERFSAEFPKEGPSILRIQQVVRGDSAAYFCASSSGQGGTEAFFGQGTRLTVV.

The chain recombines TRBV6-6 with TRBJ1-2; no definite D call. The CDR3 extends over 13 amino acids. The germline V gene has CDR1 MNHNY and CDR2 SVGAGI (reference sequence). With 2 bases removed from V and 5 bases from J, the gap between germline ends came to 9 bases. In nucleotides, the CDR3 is TGTGCCAGCAGTTACGAGGGAGAATATGGCTACACCTTC. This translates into CASSYEGEYGYTF.

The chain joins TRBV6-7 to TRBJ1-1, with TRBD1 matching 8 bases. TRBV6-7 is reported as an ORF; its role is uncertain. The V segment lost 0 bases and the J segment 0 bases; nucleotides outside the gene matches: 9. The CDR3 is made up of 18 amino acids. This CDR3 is CASSYSTRGPAMNTEAFF. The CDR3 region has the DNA TGTGCCAGCAGTTACTCGACCAGGGGGCCCGCAATGAACACTGAAGCTTTCTTT.

The CDR3 loop reads CASSSLPSGGADTQYF. CDR3 nucleotide sequence: TGTGCCAGCAGCTCCCTCCCCAGCGGGGGGGCAGATACGCAGTATTTT. The gene calls are TRBV9 and TRBJ2-3; 10 bases fit TRBD2. The CDR3 loop spans 16 amino acids. The V and J ends lost 4 bases and 4 bases, in that order; junction bases with no gene match: 9. Germline values: CDR1 SGDLS, CDR2 YYNGEE.

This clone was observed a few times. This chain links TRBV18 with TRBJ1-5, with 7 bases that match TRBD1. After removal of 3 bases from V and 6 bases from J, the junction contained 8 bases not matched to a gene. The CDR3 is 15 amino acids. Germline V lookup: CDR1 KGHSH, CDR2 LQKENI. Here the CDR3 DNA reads TGTGCCAGCTCACCTGCGACAGGGCTAAGTCAGCCCCAGCATTTT. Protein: CASSPATGLSQPQHF.

CDR3 protein: CASSYQGNNSPLHF. Here the CDR3 DNA reads TGTGCCAGCAGTTACCAGGGGAATAATTCACCCCTCCACTTT. The chain links TRBV6-5 to TRBJ1-6, with D possibly TRBD1 on 6 matching bases. Trimming took off 2 bases at V and 5 bases at J, with 7 bases between the two ends. Germline CDR1 reads MNHEY; CDR2 reads SVGAGI. CDR3 length: 14 residues.